The 19 T cell receptor beta chains below come from one sample, sequenced in a study of early T cells in non-severe SARS-CoV-2 infection. TCRdb re-derived calls from the 5' RACE reads in MiXCR, one entry per CDR3 protein. The sample lists roughly 35,000 distinct CDR3 sequences; about 3.9% were seen once. Sequences were obtained from whole blood. All receptors come from an adult who was a healthcare worker with PCR-confirmed SARS-CoV-2 infection or an uninfected control (not recorded which).

This clonotype was detected many times. This sequence joins TRBV6-2 or TRBV6-3 and TRBJ2-1; 8 bases are a match to TRBD2. The CDR3 runs 14 residues. The germline CDR1 and CDR2 sequences are MNHEY and SVGEGT. The J segment lost 8 bases and the V segment lost 4 bases, leaving 7 bases of the junction unmatched. CDR3 coding DNA: TGTGCCAGCAGTTTGCGGGAGGCTAAGGATGAGCAGTTCTTC. It codes for CASSLREAKDEQFF.

This clonotype was picked up many times. The genes are TRBV19 and TRBJ2-1; no clear D. The CDR3 has 14 amino acids. Trimming shortened V by 5 bases and J by 7 bases, and 15 bases separated the two germline ends. Looked up from germline, CDR1 is LNHDA and CDR2 is SQIVND (reference sequence). The chain's CDR3 is CASSRSIGMNEQFF. For the CDR3, the DNA is TGTGCCAGTAGTCGTAGCATTGGTATGAATGAGCAGTTCTTC.

This clonotype was seen at least ten times. The chain recombines TRBV28 with TRBJ2-7; D not resolved. Germline V CDR1 and CDR2: MDHEN, SYDVKM. Trimming cost V 5 bases and J 3 bases, with 17 bases left between them. The CDR3 loop spans 15 amino acids. The CDR3 reads CASSPPFRTNYEQYF. The CDR3, as DNA: TGTGCCAGCAGTCCCCCATTCCGGACGAACTACGAGCAGTACTTC.

This clonotype was recorded many times. The chain recombines TRBV6-5 with TRBJ1-6; D possibly corresponds to TRBD1 (5 bases). The ends were cut back, 3 bases at V and 4 bases at J, with 13 bases in the middle. This CDR3 region has 16 residues. Germline values: CDR1 MNHEY, CDR2 SVGAGI. Here the CDR3 reads CASSYSRGGYNSPLHF. Here the CDR3 DNA reads TGTGCCAGCAGTTATTCACGCGGGGGTTATAATTCACCCCTCCACTTT.

In this sample, this clonotype turned up many times. The CDR3: CASSLGEGETQYF. The CDR3 coding sequence is TGTGCCAGCAGCTTAGGGGAGGGGGAGACCCAGTACTTC. The gene calls are TRBV7-6 and TRBJ2-5; TRBD2 aligns across 7 bases. The CDR3 loop spans 13 amino acids. V lost 1 base and J lost 5; bases outside the gene matches: 1. Germline-derived CDR1 and CDR2 are SGHVS and FNYEAQ.

This clonotype turned up a few times. The chain couples TRBV12-3 or TRBV12-4 to TRBJ2-1; 11 nucleotides agree with TRBD2. CDR3 length: 15 amino acids. V dropped 7 bases and J dropped 7; count of bases not matched to a gene: 9. CDR3 amino acids: CASMLLAGVCNEQFF. The DNA of the CDR3 is TGTGCCAGCATGCTACTAGCGGGAGTCTGTAATGAGCAGTTCTTC.

With regard to this clonotype: This could be a read error, since a much larger clone is one nucleotide away. V gene TRBV9 combines with J gene TRBJ1-2; TRBD1 might be the D (5 bases). From germline, CDR1 is SGDLS and CDR2 YYNGEE. This CDR3 region has 15 residues. The CDR3 nucleotides read TGTGCCAGCAGCGCACAAGGGACGGGATCATATGGCTACTCCTTC. Translation gives CASSAQGTGSYGYSF.

This clonotype was observed at least ten times. The V gene is TRBV7-2, the J gene TRBJ2-2; D not resolved. The CDR3 is made up of 12 amino acids. Trimming cost V 6 bases and J 3 bases, with 5 bases left between them. Germline lookup yields CDR1 SGHTA and CDR2 FQGNSA. The CDR3 here is CASRLDTGELFF. In DNA, the CDR3 is TGTGCCAGCAGGCTAGACACCGGGGAGCTGTTTTTT.

This clonotype occurred many times. The chain links TRBV2 to TRBJ2-1, with no clear D. The germline V and J ends were trimmed by 1 base and 1 base, with 8 bases remaining between them. Germline lookup yields CDR1 SNHLY and CDR2 FYNNEI. This CDR3 has 15 amino acids. For the CDR3, the DNA is TGTGCCAGCAGTGAAGGCCTAAATTCCTACAATGAGCAGTTCTTC. This codes for CASSEGLNSYNEQFF.

This clonotype was detected many times. This chain links TRBV29-1 with TRBJ2-3, with TRBD1 matching 9 bases. Germline assignment: CDR1 SQVTM and CDR2 ANQGSEA. This CDR3 contains 15 residues. V trimming: 6 bases; J trimming: 8 bases; junction bases outside the gene matches: 15. For the CDR3, the DNA is TGCAGCGTGGCCCAGGACAGGGGTTTTTTTGTTACGCAGTATTTT. This sequence encodes CSVAQDRGFFVTQYF.

This clonotype was recorded at least ten times. V and J are TRBV20-1 and TRBJ1-2, with D perhaps matching TRBD1 (5 bases). V dropped 3 bases and J dropped 4 bases, with 24 bases sitting between them. Germline V gene data show CDR1 as DFQATT and CDR2 as SNEGSKA (reference sequence). CDR3 length: 17 residues. Written as DNA, the CDR3 is TGCAGTGCTAGGGGGCCTAATCAAGGGACGCTGTCCTATGGCTACACCTTC. It yields the protein CSARGPNQGTLSYGYTF.

The CDR3 sequence is CASRGGTSGRARDTQYF. CDR3 sequence (DNA): TGTGCCAGCAGAGGTGGGACTAGCGGGAGGGCCCGGGATACGCAGTATTTT. The chain employs TRBV12-3 or TRBV12-4 and TRBJ2-3; 16 bases agree with TRBD2. The J segment lost 6 bases and the V segment lost 6 bases, leaving 9 bases of the junction unmatched. CDR3 length equals 17 residues.

This clonotype has more than one count but fewer than ten. The J gene is TRBJ1-1, the V gene TRBV6-5, with 7 bases matching TRBD1. CDR3 length equals 17 residues. The J segment lost 0 bases and the V segment lost 4 bases, leaving 11 bases of the junction unmatched. Germline V gene data show CDR1 as MNHEY and CDR2 as SVGAGI. CDR3 sequence reads: CASSLSRDRPMNTEAFF. The DNA for the CDR3 is TGTGCCAGCAGTTTGAGCAGGGACAGACCAATGAACACTGAAGCTTTCTTT.

This clonotype was seen at least ten times. The chain joins TRBV6-6 to TRBJ1-5; 8 nucleotides agree with TRBD1. Germline CDR1 and CDR2: MNHNY and SVGAGI (reference sequence). This CDR3 has 13 amino acids. V was pared by 7 bases and J by 4 bases, with 3 bases of the junction left unmatched. This chain's CDR3 is CASKQGVNQPQHF. As DNA, the CDR3 is TGTGCCAGCAAACAGGGGGTTAATCAGCCCCAGCATTTT.

At least ten counts were recorded for this clonotype. V usage is TRBV28 and J usage is TRBJ1-2, with 7 bases aligning to TRBD1. Germline CDR1 and CDR2: MDHEN and SYDVKM. V lost 6 bases and J lost 8; bases outside the gene matches: 9. CDR3 length equals 13 residues. For the CDR3, the DNA is TGTGCCAGCAGGAAACAGGGGCTGAAAGGCTACACCTTC. Translated: CASRKQGLKGYTF.

The table lists this clonotype with a few counts. The chain joins TRBV2 to TRBJ1-5, with 10 positions matching TRBD1. Germline assignment: CDR1 SNHLY and CDR2 FYNNEI. The CDR3 contains 15 residues. With 2 bases clipped from V and 6 bases from J, the junction kept 4 bases outside the gene matches. The CDR3 region has the DNA TGTGCCAGCAGTGAACCGACAGGGGGCGGTCAGCCCCAGCATTTT. It codes for CASSEPTGGGQPQHF.

This clonotype was observed many times. V and J are TRBV7-3 and TRBJ2-3, with 7 positions matching TRBD1. The J segment lost 4 bases and the V segment lost 5 bases, leaving 3 bases of the junction unmatched. This CDR3 has 13 residues. CDR1 and CDR2 from the germline V gene are SGHTA and FQGTGA. CDR3 DNA: TGTGCCAGCAGCCGACAGGGATCAGATACGCAGTATTTT. Translating gives CASSRQGSDTQYF.

This clonotype was counted ten times or more. The rearrangement links TRBV6-1 to TRBJ2-3; no reliable D call. In germline, CDR1 is MNHNS, CDR2 SASEGT. The CDR3 runs 14 residues. V was shortened by 4 bases and J by 4 bases, with 12 bases between the two germline ends. DNA of the CDR3: TGTGCCAGCAGTGGTTTCGTGAGCGCAGATACGCAGTATTTT. Its protein product is CASSGFVSADTQYF.

In its sample, this clonotype was seen a few times. The chain recombines TRBV7-9 with TRBJ2-3; 8 nucleotides align to TRBD2. Per the germline V gene, CDR1 is SEHNR and CDR2 is FQNEAQ (reference sequence). This CDR3 region has 14 residues. V shed 8 bases and J 4 bases; nucleotides not matched to a gene: 8. This CDR3 reads CASDGAGVSDTQYF. The CDR3 DNA sequence: TGTGCCAGCGATGGAGCGGGAGTTTCAGATACGCAGTATTTT.